These 9 T cell receptor beta chains share one sample of origin, sequenced in a study of cytomegalovirus exposure and HLA in healthy donors. PCR amplification relied on 60 Vbeta primers (plus 13 Jbeta primers). The table came from immunoSEQ multiplex PCR; TCRdb's copy has only in-frame clones and leaves some out. The sample records about 90,000 clones, less than 75% being singletons. Sequenced sample: PBMCs. These receptor sequences come from a man aged 25-40 years in good health and CMV-seronegative.

The J gene is TRBJ1-5, the V gene TRBV12-2. TRBV12-2 is described as a pseudogene. This CDR3 comprises 19 residues. CDR3: CASRLGGVGEGYGNQPQHF. The CDR3 DNA is TGTGCAAGTCGCTTAGGGGGGGTAGGGGAGGGGTACGGCAATCAGCCCCAGCATTTT.

CDR3 DNA sequence: TGTGCCAGCAGCCAGAGGGGTAGCGGGGGCCAAGAGACCCAGTACTTC. Amino acids: CASSQRGSGGQETQYF. V is TRBV7-3 and J is TRBJ2-5; TRBD2 agrees at 9 bases. Germline V gene data show CDR1 as SGHTA and CDR2 as FQGTGA. This CDR3 has 16 amino acids. V lost 5 bases and J lost 1; bases outside the gene matches: 8.

V usage is TRBV19 and J usage is TRBJ2-1, with a weak D call TRBD2 (6 bases). The CDR3 totals 13 residues. The V gene's germline CDR1 is LNHDA and CDR2 SQIVND (reference sequence). Trimming cost V 4 bases and J 8 bases, with 12 bases left between them. The CDR3 reads CASSNQEGDEQFF. The CDR3 coding sequence is TGTGCCAGTAGTAACCAGGAGGGCGATGAGCAGTTCTTC.

This clone was recorded only once. The chain links TRBV4-3 to TRBJ2-7, with D possibly being TRBD2 (7 bases). The CDR3 has 15 residues. CDR1 is LGHNA, CDR2 YSLEER, per germline. The V gene lost 1 base and the J gene lost 7 bases, with 17 bases spanning the gap. This chain's CDR3 is CASSQGGGANDEQYF. CDR3 coding DNA: TGCGCCAGCAGCCAAGGGGGGGGCGCAAATGATGAGCAGTACTTC.

In DNA form, the CDR3 reads TGTGCCATCAGGTCGGGGGGGTCAAATCAGCCCCAGCATTTT. Its protein is CAIRSGGSNQPQHF. The chain combines TRBV10-3 with TRBJ1-5; D might be TRBD1 (5 bases). V was trimmed by 6 bases and J by 4 bases, leaving 13 bases between them. Germline V gene data show CDR1 as ENHRY and CDR2 as SYGVKD. The length of the CDR3 is 14 residues.

V gene TRBV5-4 combines with J gene TRBJ2-2, with D unresolved. The V end was cut by 4 bases, the J end by 4 bases, with 8 bases between. CDR3 length: 13 residues. The germline gives CDR1 SGHNT, CDR2 YYREEE (reference sequence). The chain's CDR3 is CASSEIATGELFF. The CDR3 bases are TGTGCCAGCAGCGAAATAGCCACCGGGGAGCTGTTTTTT.

By share, this clone ranks as medium-sized (0.01 to 0.1%). The chain uses TRBV19 and TRBJ1-1; D may be TRBD1 (5 bases). The V gene's germline CDR1 is LNHDA and CDR2 SQIVND (reference sequence). Deletions cut 10 bases from V and 4 bases from J, with 16 bases between. The CDR3 runs 13 residues. Here the CDR3 DNA reads TGTGCCACCGCTGGTGGGGGAGGCACTGAAGCTTTCTTT. This gives the protein CATAGGGGTEAFF.

This clone was detected only once. V is TRBV7-3 and J is TRBJ2-3; 8 bases map to TRBD2. CDR3 length equals 16 residues. V lost 0 bases and J lost 1; bases outside the gene matches: 3. Germline V gives CDR1 SGHTA, CDR2 FQGTGA. The CDR3 region has the DNA TGTGCCAGCAGCTTAACACCGGGGGGGGGCACAGATACGCAGTATTTT. Translating gives CASSLTPGGGTDTQYF.

This clone appeared once. The rearrangement links TRBV7-6 to TRBJ2-7; 10 bases align to TRBD1. CDR3 length: 14 residues. J lost 6 bases, V lost 4 bases, and 6 bases had no gene match. Per the germline V gene, CDR1 is SGHVS and CDR2 is FNYEAQ. This chain's CDR3 is CASSSPGTGVEQYF. CDR3 nucleotides: TGTGCCAGCAGCTCCCCCGGGACAGGGGTCGAGCAGTACTTC.